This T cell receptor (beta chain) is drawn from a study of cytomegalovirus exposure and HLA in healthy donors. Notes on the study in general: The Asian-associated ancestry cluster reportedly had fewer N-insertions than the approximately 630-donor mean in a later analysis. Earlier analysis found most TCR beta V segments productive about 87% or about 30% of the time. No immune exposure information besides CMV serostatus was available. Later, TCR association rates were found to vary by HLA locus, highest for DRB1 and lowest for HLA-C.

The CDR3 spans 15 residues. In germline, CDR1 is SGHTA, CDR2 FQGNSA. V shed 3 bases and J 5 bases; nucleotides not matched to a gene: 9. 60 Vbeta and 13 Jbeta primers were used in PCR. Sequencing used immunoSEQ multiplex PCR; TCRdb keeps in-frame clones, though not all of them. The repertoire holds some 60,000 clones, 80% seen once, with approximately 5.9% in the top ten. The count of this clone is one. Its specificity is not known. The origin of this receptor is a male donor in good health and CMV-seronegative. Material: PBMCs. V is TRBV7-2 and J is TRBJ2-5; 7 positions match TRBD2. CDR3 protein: CASSLRLADVETQYF. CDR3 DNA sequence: TGTGCCAGCAGCTTGCGTCTAGCGGATGTCGAGACCCAGTACTTC.